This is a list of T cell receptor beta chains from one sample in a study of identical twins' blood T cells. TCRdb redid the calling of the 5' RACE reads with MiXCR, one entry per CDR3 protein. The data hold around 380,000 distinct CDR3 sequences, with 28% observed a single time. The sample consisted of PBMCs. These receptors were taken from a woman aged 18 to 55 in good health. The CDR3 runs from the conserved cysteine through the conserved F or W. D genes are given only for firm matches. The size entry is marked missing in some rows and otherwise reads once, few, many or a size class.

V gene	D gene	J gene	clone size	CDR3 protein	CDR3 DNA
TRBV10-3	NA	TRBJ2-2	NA	CAIKQDNAGGLFF	TGTGCCATCAAGCAGGATAACGCCGGGGGGCTGTTTTTT
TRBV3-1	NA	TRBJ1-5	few	CASSQSSQPQHF	TGTGCCAGCAGTCAATCGAGTCAGCCCCAGCATTTT
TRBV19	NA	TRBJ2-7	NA	CASSIGQTSSYEQYF	TGTGCCAGTAGTATAGGCCAGACAAGCTCCTACGAGCAGTACTTC
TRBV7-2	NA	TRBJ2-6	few	CASSLSGFGANVLTF	TGTGCCAGCAGCTTATCAGGGTTTGGGGCCAACGTCCTGACTTTC
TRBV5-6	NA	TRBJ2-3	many	CASGTMDTQYF	TGTGCCAGCGGCACAATGGATACGCAGTATTTT
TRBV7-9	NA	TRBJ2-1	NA	CASSLSDSHEQFF	TGTGCCAGCAGCTTAAGTGACTCACATGAGCAGTTCTTC
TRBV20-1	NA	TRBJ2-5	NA	CSARVRAGETQYF	TGCAGTGCTAGAGTGAGAGCCGGGGAGACCCAGTACTTC
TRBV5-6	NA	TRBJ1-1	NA	CASSLGTYPNTEAFF	TGTGCCAGCAGCTTGGGGACATATCCGAACACTGAAGCTTTCTTT
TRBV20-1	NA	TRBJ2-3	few	CSASIRTLTDTQYF	TGCAGTGCTAGCATTCGTACCCTCACAGATACGCAGTATTTT
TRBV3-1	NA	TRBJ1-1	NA	CASAQGSEAFF	TGTGCCAGCGCCCAGGGGTCTGAAGCTTTCTTT
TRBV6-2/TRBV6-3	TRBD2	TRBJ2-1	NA	CASSSPSGRPGEQFF	TGTGCCAGCAGTTCGCCTAGCGGGAGACCCGGGGAGCAGTTCTTC
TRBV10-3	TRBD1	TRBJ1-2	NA	CAISGNQGETYGYTF	TGTGCCATCAGTGGGAATCAGGGGGAAACCTATGGCTACACCTTC
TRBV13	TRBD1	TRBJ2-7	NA	CASSRTGPQSSYEQYF	TGTGCCAGCAGCCGGACAGGGCCGCAGAGCTCCTACGAGCAGTACTTC
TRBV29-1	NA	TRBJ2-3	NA	CSVDLGADTQYF	TGCAGCGTTGATTTGGGGGCAGATACGCAGTATTTT
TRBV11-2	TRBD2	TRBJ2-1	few	CASSSLGTSGFHNEQFF	TGTGCCAGCAGCTCGCTCGGGACTAGCGGGTTCCACAATGAGCAGTTCTTC
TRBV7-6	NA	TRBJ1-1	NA	CASSRSRYTEAFF	TGTGCCAGCAGCCGAAGCCGTTACACTGAAGCTTTCTTT
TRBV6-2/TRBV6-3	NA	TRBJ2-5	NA	CAVTRGFSETQYF	TGTGCCGTAACCCGGGGCTTTTCTGAGACCCAGTACTTC
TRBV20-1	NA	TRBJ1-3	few	CSARGETSGNTIYF	TGCAGTGCTAGAGGAGAGACCTCTGGAAACACCATATATTTT
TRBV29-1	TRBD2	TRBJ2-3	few	CSVVIVAGTAQYF	TGCAGCGTTGTAATAGTAGCGGGGACGGCGCAGTATTTT
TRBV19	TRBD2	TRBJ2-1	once	CASSIEGLAGLEQFF	TGTGCCAGTAGTATAGAGGGACTAGCGGGGTTGGAGCAGTTCTTC
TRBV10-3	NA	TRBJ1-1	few	CAISVGGDTEAFF	TGTGCCATCAGCGTGGGGGGAGACACTGAAGCTTTCTTT
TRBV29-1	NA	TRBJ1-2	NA	CSGADAVQGGGYTF	TGCAGCGGGGCGGACGCCGTCCAAGGGGGAGGCTACACCTTC
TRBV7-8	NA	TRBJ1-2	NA	CASSPSLGFHYGYTF	TGTGCCAGCAGTCCCTCGTTGGGGTTTCACTATGGCTACACCTTC
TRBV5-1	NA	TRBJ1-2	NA	CASSLADRPTLFYGYTF	TGCGCCAGCAGCTTGGCCGACAGACCCACCCTTTTCTATGGCTACACCTTC
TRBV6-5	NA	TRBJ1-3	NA	CASSYSLGVTGNTIYF	TGTGCCAGCAGTTACTCGTTGGGAGTGACTGGAAACACCATATATTTT
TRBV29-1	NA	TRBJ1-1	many	CSVVLGLNTEAFF	TGCAGCGTTGTCCTAGGTCTGAACACTGAAGCTTTCTTT
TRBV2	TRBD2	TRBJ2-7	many	CASSELLAVYEQYF	TGTGCCAGCAGTGAGTTACTAGCGGTCTACGAGCAGTACTTC
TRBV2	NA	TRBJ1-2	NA	CASSAVLGGADNYGYTF	TGTGCCAGCAGCGCCGTGTTGGGAGGGGCCGATAACTATGGCTACACCTTC
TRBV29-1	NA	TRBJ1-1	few	CSVEWTENTEAFF	TGCAGCGTTGAATGGACAGAGAACACTGAAGCTTTCTTT
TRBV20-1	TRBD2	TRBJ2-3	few	CSASTAGGQGDTQYF	TGCAGTGCTAGTACAGCGGGGGGCCAGGGAGATACGCAGTATTTT